Each of the 22 T cell receptor beta chains below was sequenced from the same sample in a study of identical twins. TCRdb reanalysed the 5' RACE reads using MiXCR and keeps one entry per CDR3 protein. The sample has about 200,000 distinct CDR3 sequences; approximately 8.3% are singletons. This sample was shared with a second study, whose subject was yellow fever vaccine responses in identical twins.

Sequencing used memory (CD45RO+) T cells sorted from blood. All receptors derive from a woman aged 18-35 years in good health.

This clonotype has only a few counts. This chain links TRBV19 with TRBJ2-4, with 8 nucleotides matching TRBD2. V gave up 5 bases and J gave up 1 base; unmatched junction bases: 4. Germline lookup yields CDR1 LNHDA and CDR2 SQIVND (reference sequence). This CDR3 contains 15 residues. The CDR3 DNA is TGTGCCAGTAGTGCGGGGGGATCGGCCAAAAACATTCAGTACTTC. Amino acid sequence: CASSAGGSAKNIQYF.

This clonotype was recorded many times. V is TRBV6-1 and J is TRBJ2-7, with D possibly being TRBD1 (6 bases). The CDR3 loop spans 14 amino acids. CDR1 and CDR2 (germline): MNHNS, SASEGT. Trimming cost V 4 bases and J 5 bases, with 15 bases left between them. The CDR3 region has the DNA TGTGCCAGCAGTGGAACAGGGTTGAGGAACGAGCAGTACTTC. This codes for CASSGTGLRNEQYF.

The chain links TRBV5-1 to TRBJ2-7, with TRBD2 identical over 13 bases. Unmatched junction bases numbered 4, after V lost 4 bases and J lost 6 bases. The CDR3 consists of 14 residues. CDR1 and CDR2 from the germline V gene are SGHRS and YFSETQ. The CDR3 sequence is CASSQGLAGAEQYF. Here the CDR3 DNA reads TGCGCCAGCAGCCAAGGACTAGCGGGAGCCGAGCAGTACTTC.

This clonotype was observed once. The rearrangement links TRBV7-2 to TRBJ1-6; D remains ambiguous. CDR3 size: 13 residues. With 3 bases removed from V and 8 bases from J, the gap between germline ends came to 8 bases. Germline-derived CDR1 and CDR2 are SGHTA and FQGNSA. The CDR3 DNA sequence: TGTGCCAGCAGCTTGAGATACGATTCACCCCTCCACTTT. Translation: CASSLRYDSPLHF.

The chain recombines TRBV20-1 with TRBJ1-4; no clear D. The CDR3 runs to 14 residues. CDR1 DFQATT and CDR2 SNEGSKA come from the germline V gene (reference sequence). V lost 3 bases to trimming and J lost 4 bases, with 12 bases between them. As DNA, the CDR3 is TGCAGTGCTAGGGACCAATGGATTAATGAAAAACTGTTTTTT. This translates into CSARDQWINEKLFF.

This clonotype occurred many times. This chain connects TRBV11-3 to TRBJ2-7; D unresolved. Deletions cut 3 bases from V and 8 bases from J, with 11 bases between. Germline V gene sequence: CDR1 SGHNT, CDR2 YENEEA. The CDR3 contains 12 residues. The DNA for the CDR3 is TGTGCCAGCAGCTTCCCCGGAACGAAGCAGTACTTC. Translated, it gives CASSFPGTKQYF.

This clonotype has at least ten counts. This chain links TRBV12-3 or TRBV12-4 with TRBJ1-2; TRBD1 matches at 10 bases. The CDR3 runs to 16 residues. With V trimmed by 3 bases and J by 6 bases, 10 bases remained unmatched. The CDR3 loop reads CASSLGQGMLSNGYTF. The DNA for the CDR3 is TGTGCCAGCAGTTTGGGACAGGGGATGCTCTCTAATGGCTACACCTTC.

This clonotype was picked up a small number of times. The rearrangement links TRBV5-6 to TRBJ2-1, with TRBD2 matching 12 bases. Germline CDR1 SGHDT, CDR2 YYEEEE. The CDR3 runs 18 residues. Germline trimming cut 2 bases from V and 1 base from J; bases unmatched to any gene: 7. The CDR3 region has the DNA TGTGCCAGCAGCTTTCCTGGACTAGCGGGGAGATCCTACAATGAGCAGTTCTTC. Translated: CASSFPGLAGRSYNEQFF.

This chain uses TRBV5-4 with TRBJ2-6; TRBD2 agrees at 8 bases. V was clipped by 1 base and J by 4 bases; unmatched bases: 16. From germline, CDR1 is SGHNT and CDR2 YYREEE (reference sequence). The CDR3 has 20 residues. As DNA, the CDR3 is TGTGCCAGCAGCTTGAGACTTGACGGGAGGGCCTCTGCCGGGGCCAACGTCCTGACTTTC. Encoded protein: CASSLRLDGRASAGANVLTF.

There are many counts of this clonotype. The V gene is TRBV28, the J gene TRBJ1-1; D call uncertain. Per germline, CDR1 MDHEN and CDR2 SYDVKM. Trimming took 8 bases from V and 1 from J, leaving 14 bases between them. The CDR3 extends over 14 amino acids. The CDR3: CASSLLSGNTEAFF. The CDR3 coding sequence is TGTGCCAGCTCTTTACTGTCAGGGAACACTGAAGCTTTCTTT.

This clonotype has a count of ten or more. V gene TRBV5-1 combines with J gene TRBJ2-7; 12 bases are a match to TRBD2. Germline V lookup: CDR1 SGHRS, CDR2 YFSETQ. J was trimmed by 1 base and V by 3 bases; bases with no gene match: 8. This CDR3 contains 17 residues. CDR3 amino acids: CASSWGLAGGRSYEQYF. The CDR3, as DNA: TGCGCCAGCAGCTGGGGACTAGCGGGCGGACGATCCTACGAGCAGTACTTC.

This clonotype was seen a handful of times. The chain carries TRBV6-2 or TRBV6-3 and TRBJ2-4; D remains unclear. The CDR3 contains 14 residues. V was pared by 0 bases and J by 8 bases, with 11 bases between. In germline, CDR1 is MNHEY, CDR2 SVGEGT. The CDR3 region is CASSYSIIEYIQYF. The CDR3 DNA reads TGTGCCAGCAGTTACTCGATAATAGAATACATTCAGTACTTC.

This clonotype was recorded many times. This chain joins TRBV7-2 and TRBJ2-2; the match to TRBD1 covers 8 bases. V trimming: 6 bases; J trimming: 0 bases; junction bases outside the gene matches: 6. The CDR3 runs 16 residues. Germline loops: CDR1 SGHTA, CDR2 FQGNSA. CDR3 protein: CASREAGGANTGELFF. The DNA of the CDR3 is TGTGCCAGCAGGGAAGCAGGGGGCGCGAACACCGGGGAGCTGTTTTTT.

The V gene is TRBV6-1, the J gene TRBJ1-2; a possible D gene is TRBD1 (6 bases). CDR1 and CDR2 (germline): MNHNS, SASEGT. The CDR3 length is 15 residues. Trimming took off 7 bases at V and 2 bases at J, with 17 bases between the two ends. Here the CDR3 DNA reads TGTGCCAGCACCCATGGGGCAGGGGAGAACTATGGCTACACCTTC. It codes for CASTHGAGENYGYTF.

This clonotype was seen many times. The J gene is TRBJ1-1, the V gene TRBV29-1; D uncertain. V gave up 7 bases and J gave up 6 bases, with 15 bases separating them. This CDR3 comprises 12 residues. CDR1 is SQVTM, CDR2 ANQGSEA, per germline. For the CDR3, the DNA is TGCAGCGGCAAGGTGGCAATCGCTGAAGCTTTCTTT. This codes for CSGKVAIAEAFF.

This clonotype was seen at least ten times. In DNA, the CDR3 is TGTGCCAGCAGCACAGGACTAGCGGGAGTGGCCGAGACCCAGTACTTC. Protein product: CASSTGLAGVAETQYF. The V and J genes are TRBV12-3 or TRBV12-4 and TRBJ2-5, with 13 positions matching TRBD2. V lost 6 bases and J lost 5; bases outside the gene matches: 9. The CDR3 consists of 16 residues.

J is TRBJ1-1 and V is TRBV7-2; D perhaps matches TRBD1 (6 bases). Germline V CDR1 and CDR2: SGHTA, FQGNSA. This CDR3 region has 15 residues. Deletions cut 5 bases from V and 4 bases from J, with 17 bases between. The CDR3 protein is CASSLHRVGGTEAFF. As DNA, the CDR3 is TGTGCCAGCAGCCTACACAGGGTCGGGGGCACTGAAGCTTTCTTT.

This clonotype was found many times. The chain links TRBV12-3 or TRBV12-4 to TRBJ2-2; D uncertain. CDR3 length equals 12 residues. Trimming left V 10 bases short and J 7 bases short, with 13 bases between. CDR3 amino acids: CAIAERHGELFF. In nucleotides, the CDR3 is TGTGCCATTGCTGAGAGGCACGGGGAGCTGTTTTTT.

CDR3 loop: CASSKFTGTGYGYTF. As DNA, the CDR3 is TGTGCCAGCAGCAAATTCACAGGAACGGGGTATGGCTACACCTTC. This sequence joins TRBV21-1 and TRBJ1-2; the D call of TRBD1 is as the table states it, not checked on the DNA. TRBV21-1 is a known pseudogene. The CDR3 runs 15 residues.

There are many counts of this clonotype. The chain joins TRBV7-2 to TRBJ2-3; 11 nucleotides match TRBD2. The CDR3 loop spans 16 amino acids. V was pared by 4 bases and J by 6 bases, with 9 bases of the junction left unmatched. Germline V gene data show CDR1 as SGHTA and CDR2 as FQGNSA. The CDR3 reads CASSYTGTSGGDTQYF. DNA of the CDR3: TGTGCCAGCAGCTATACGGGGACTAGCGGCGGGGATACGCAGTATTTT. The full variable domain, in which reference TRBV7-2 and TRBJ2-3 provide the parts outside the CDR3, is GAGVSQSPSNKVTEKGKDVELRCDPISGHTALYWYRQSLGQGLEFLIYFQGNSAPDKSGLPSDRFSAERTGGSVSTLTIQRTQQEDSAVYLCASSYTGTSGGDTQYFGPGTRLTVL.

This clonotype was recorded at least ten times. This rearrangement joins TRBV24-1 to TRBJ2-7; the D gene is possibly TRBD2 (5 bases). Germline V gene sequence: CDR1 KGHDR, CDR2 SFDVKD. V lost 4 bases, J lost 3 bases, and 9 bases lay in between. The CDR3 totals 13 residues. The CDR3 bases are TGTGCCACCAGTGACCCCGGGATCTACGAGCAGTACTTC. Protein: CATSDPGIYEQYF.

This clonotype was observed at least ten times. This sequence joins TRBV5-5 and TRBJ1-1, with D unclear. CDR1 and CDR2 from the germline V gene are SGHKS and YYEKEE (reference sequence). Between the trimmed V and J ends, which lost 0 bases and 0 bases, there was a span of 3 bases. This CDR3 is 13 amino acids long. The CDR3 DNA reads as TGTGCCAGCAGCTTGGACCTGAACACTGAAGCTTTCTTT. The encoded protein is CASSLDLNTEAFF.